This is a list of T cell receptor beta chains from one sample in a study of cytomegalovirus exposure and HLA in healthy donors. This table comes from immunoSEQ multiplex PCR, and its TCRdb copy is limited to in-frame clones, with some not included. The sample yields around 400,000 clones, just over 85% seen once. The sequenced material came from PBMCs. The receptors come from a woman between 18 and 29 years old in good health and CMV-seronegative. Each CDR3 is given without its conserved first and last residue. Each record gives: V gene, J gene, clone size, CDR3 protein. The size of a clone is reported for some rows only, either as once, few or many, or as a class for expanded clones.

V: TRBV5-1
J: TRBJ2-1
size: once
CDR3: ASSPSGSSYNEQF

V: TRBV9
J: TRBJ2-1
size: .
CDR3: ASSVDGWDSEQF

V: TRBV18
J: TRBJ1-3
size: .
CDR3: ASSPSSYRTEVSGNTIY

V: TRBV5-1
J: TRBJ1-1
size: .
CDR3: ASSFPGDTEAF

V: TRBV5-1
J: TRBJ2-3
size: .
CDR3: ASSQQGPSTDTQY

V: TRBV4-1
J: TRBJ1-2
size: .
CDR3: ASSHRGVSYGYT

V: TRBV11-2
J: TRBJ2-1
size: .
CDR3: ASSSLTSGRGEQF

V: TRBV19
J: TRBJ2-1
size: .
CDR3: ASSPRGAGVVEQF

V: TRBV7-9
J: TRBJ2-7
size: .
CDR3: ASSLAGGEQY

V: TRBV7-2
J: TRBJ2-3
size: .
CDR3: ASSFLGADTQY

V: TRBV28
J: TRBJ1-2
size: .
CDR3: ASRINTNYGYT

V: TRBV7-9
J: TRBJ2-7
size: .
CDR3: ASSLATGTGPYEQY

V: TRBV29-1
J: TRBJ2-7
size: .
CDR3: SVGSGGIYEQY

V: TRBV25-1
J: TRBJ1-1
size: .
CDR3: ASSAKTVNTEAF

V: TRBV18
J: TRBJ1-1
size: .
CDR3: ASSPVKDREAF

V: TRBV9
J: TRBJ2-3
size: .
CDR3: ASSVTHTDTQY

V: TRBV10-1
J: TRBJ1-2
size: .
CDR3: ASSENLNYGYT

V: TRBV7-9
J: TRBJ2-1
size: .
CDR3: ASSPPGWNEQF

V: TRBV15
J: TRBJ2-1
size: once
CDR3: ATGTVYNEQF

V: TRBV13
J: TRBJ2-7
size: .
CDR3: ASSSLSYEQY

V: TRBV5-6
J: TRBJ2-7
size: .
CDR3: ASSPWTGGYEQY

V: TRBV30
J: TRBJ2-7
size: .
CDR3: AWSVLAGVVTAYEQY

V: TRBV27
J: TRBJ1-3
size: .
CDR3: ASSLQGSGNTIY

V: TRBV27
J: TRBJ2-2
size: .
CDR3: ASSPGQVMGAGELF

V: TRBV6-5
J: TRBJ2-5
size: .
CDR3: ASSRTGAYQETQY

V: TRBV4-1
J: TRBJ1-4
size: .
CDR3: ASSQAGGGSATNEKLF

V: TRBV6-1
J: TRBJ2-6
size: .
CDR3: ASSGPDRSSGANVLT

V: TRBV2
J: TRBJ1-1
size: .
CDR3: ASSLEGAATEAF

V: TRBV28
J: TRBJ1-2
size: .
CDR3: ASRRDRVDYGYT

V: TRBV9
J: TRBJ2-3
size: .
CDR3: ASSAPPGLARLTDTQY

V: TRBV2
J: TRBJ1-6
size: .
CDR3: ASVDRGSSPLH

V: TRBV30
J: TRBJ1-4
size: .
CDR3: AWSRRQAPNEKLF

V: TRBV30
J: TRBJ2-1
size: .
CDR3: AWSLASGTYNEQF

V: TRBV30
J: TRBJ2-2
size: .
CDR3: AWTFYAATFGHSGRGSGELF

V: TRBV2
J: TRBJ1-2
size: .
CDR3: ASRRQGGSNYGYT

V: TRBV2
J: TRBJ2-1
size: .
CDR3: ASAQDRGLHNEQF

V: TRBV27
J: TRBJ2-4
size: .
CDR3: ASSREGLAGDIQY

V: TRBV27
J: TRBJ2-3
size: .
CDR3: ASSLIAGGGPGTDTQY

V: TRBV5-1
J: TRBJ1-2
size: .
CDR3: ASSLADTNYGYT

V: TRBV11-2
J: TRBJ2-3
size: .
CDR3: ASSPLAGGRTDTQY

V: TRBV14
J: TRBJ2-6
size: .
CDR3: ASSPYSGANVLT

V: TRBV4-2
J: TRBJ2-7
size: .
CDR3: ASSQLIGLAGGGEQY